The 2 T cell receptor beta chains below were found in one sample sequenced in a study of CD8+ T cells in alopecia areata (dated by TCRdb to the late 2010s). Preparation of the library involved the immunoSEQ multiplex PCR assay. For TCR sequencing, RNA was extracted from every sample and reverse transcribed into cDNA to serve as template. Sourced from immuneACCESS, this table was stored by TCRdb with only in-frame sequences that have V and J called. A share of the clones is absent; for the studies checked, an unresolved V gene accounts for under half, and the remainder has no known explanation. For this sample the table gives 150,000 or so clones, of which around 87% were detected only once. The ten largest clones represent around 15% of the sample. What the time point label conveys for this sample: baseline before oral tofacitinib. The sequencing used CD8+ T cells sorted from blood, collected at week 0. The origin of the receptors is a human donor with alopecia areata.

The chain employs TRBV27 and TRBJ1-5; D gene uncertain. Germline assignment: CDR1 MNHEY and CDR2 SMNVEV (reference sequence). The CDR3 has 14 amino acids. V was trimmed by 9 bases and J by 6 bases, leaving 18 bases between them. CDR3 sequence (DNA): TGTGCCAGTACCCGTTTAGGGTCTGGTCAGCCCCAGCATTTT. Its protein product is CASTRLGSGQPQHF.

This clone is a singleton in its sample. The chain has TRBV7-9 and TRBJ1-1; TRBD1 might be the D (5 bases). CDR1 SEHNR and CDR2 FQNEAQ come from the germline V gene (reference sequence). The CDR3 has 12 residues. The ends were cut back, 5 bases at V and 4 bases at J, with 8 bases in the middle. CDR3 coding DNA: TGTGCCAGCAGCCTCGACAGCACTGAAGCTTTCTTT. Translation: CASSLDSTEAFF.